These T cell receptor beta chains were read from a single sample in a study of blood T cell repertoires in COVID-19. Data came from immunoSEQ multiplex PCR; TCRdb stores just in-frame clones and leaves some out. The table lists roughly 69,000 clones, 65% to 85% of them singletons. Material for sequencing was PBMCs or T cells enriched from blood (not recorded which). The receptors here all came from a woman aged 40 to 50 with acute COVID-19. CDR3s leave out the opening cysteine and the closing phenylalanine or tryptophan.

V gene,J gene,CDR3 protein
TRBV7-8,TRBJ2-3,ASSPAGTRNRDTQY
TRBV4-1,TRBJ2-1,ASSYPGTGSVNEQF
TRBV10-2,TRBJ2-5,ASSRNERGPQETQY
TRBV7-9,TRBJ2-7,ASSWTSGMSYEQY
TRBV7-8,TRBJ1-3,ASSEASGGFGNTIY
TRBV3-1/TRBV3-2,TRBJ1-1,ASSQDPTGVNTEAF
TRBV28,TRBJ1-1,ASKRTGPGTEAF
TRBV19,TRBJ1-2,ASSTSRQADYGYT
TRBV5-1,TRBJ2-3,ASSLGASGPTVDTQY
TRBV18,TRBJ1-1,ASSPTGMTPTEAF
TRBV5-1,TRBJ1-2,ASSPGGDYGYT
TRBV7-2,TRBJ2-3,ASSVVGHTQY
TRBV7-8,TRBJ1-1,ASSLRDSGALNTEAF
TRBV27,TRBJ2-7,ASSPGTSGWYEQY
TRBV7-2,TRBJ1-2,ASSPRDRGISYGYT
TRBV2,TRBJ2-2,ASLAGGEITGELF
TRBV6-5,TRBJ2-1,ASTRGYNEQF
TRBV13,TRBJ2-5,ASSFSGGAAETQY
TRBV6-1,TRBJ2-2,ASSDEGWGSGELF
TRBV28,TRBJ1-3,ASSSGQTVSGNTIY
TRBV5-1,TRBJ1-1,ASSTGYTEAF
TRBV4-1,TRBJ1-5,ASSQVTGEDQPQH
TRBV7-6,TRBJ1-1,ASMMGQGAAEAF
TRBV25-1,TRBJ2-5,ASRRNSGTPQETQY
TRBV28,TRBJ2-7,ASSDSGLAGWSYEQY
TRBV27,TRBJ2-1,ASRAWRATYNEQF
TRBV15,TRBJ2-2,ATRTGRTSGSAGELF
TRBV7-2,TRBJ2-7,ASSPSAWTVPTYEQY
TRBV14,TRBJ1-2,ASSQDLRGRGYGYT
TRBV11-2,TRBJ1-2,ASSLEGRGYT
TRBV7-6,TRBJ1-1,ASSSYTGAALEAF